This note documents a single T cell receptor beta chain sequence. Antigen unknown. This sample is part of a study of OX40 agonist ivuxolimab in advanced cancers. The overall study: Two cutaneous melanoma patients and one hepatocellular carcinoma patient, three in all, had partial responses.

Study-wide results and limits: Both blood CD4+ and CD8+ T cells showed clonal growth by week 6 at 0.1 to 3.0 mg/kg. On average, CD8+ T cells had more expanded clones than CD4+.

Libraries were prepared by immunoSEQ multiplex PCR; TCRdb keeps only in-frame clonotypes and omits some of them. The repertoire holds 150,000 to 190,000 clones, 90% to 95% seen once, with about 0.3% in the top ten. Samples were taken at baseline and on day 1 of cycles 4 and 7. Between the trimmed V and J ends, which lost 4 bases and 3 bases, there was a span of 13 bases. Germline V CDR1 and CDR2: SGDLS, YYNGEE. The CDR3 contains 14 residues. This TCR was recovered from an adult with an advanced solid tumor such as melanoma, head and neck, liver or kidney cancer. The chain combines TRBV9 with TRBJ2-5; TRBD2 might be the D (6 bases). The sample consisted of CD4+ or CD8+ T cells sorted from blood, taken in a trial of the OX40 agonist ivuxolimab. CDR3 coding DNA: TGTGCCAGCAGCCCCCGCGCGGGAAAAGAGACCCAGTACTTC. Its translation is CASSPRAGKETQYF.